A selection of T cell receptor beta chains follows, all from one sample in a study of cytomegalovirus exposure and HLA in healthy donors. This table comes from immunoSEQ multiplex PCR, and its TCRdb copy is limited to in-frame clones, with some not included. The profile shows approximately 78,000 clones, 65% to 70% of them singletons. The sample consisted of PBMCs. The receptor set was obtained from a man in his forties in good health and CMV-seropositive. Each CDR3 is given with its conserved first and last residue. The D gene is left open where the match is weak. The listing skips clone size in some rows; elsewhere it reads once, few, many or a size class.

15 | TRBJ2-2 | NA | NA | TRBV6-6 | CASSYSETGTGELFF | TGTGCCAGCAGTTACTCGGAGACGGGGACCGGGGAGCTGTTTTTT
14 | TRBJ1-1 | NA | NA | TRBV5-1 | CASSVGTTNTEAFF | TGCGCCAGCAGCGTAGGGACAACGAACACTGAAGCTTTCTTT
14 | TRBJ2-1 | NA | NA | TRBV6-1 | CASRSVGSYNEQFF | TGTGCCAGCAGATCGGTCGGCTCCTACAATGAGCAGTTCTTC
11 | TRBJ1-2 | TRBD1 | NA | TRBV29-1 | CSVWTGSGYTF | TGCAGCGTTTGGACAGGGTCAGGCTACACCTTC
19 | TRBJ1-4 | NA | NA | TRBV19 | CASSISVVRSVGKNEKLFF | TGTGCCAGTAGTATTTCGGTAGTTAGGAGTGTAGGAAAGAATGAAAAACTGTTTTTT
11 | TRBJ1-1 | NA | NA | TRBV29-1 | CSVEDYTEAFF | TGCAGCGTTGAAGACTACACTGAAGCTTTCTTT
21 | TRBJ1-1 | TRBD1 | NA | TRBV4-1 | CASSQEEVRTGENVLNTEAFF | TGCGCCAGCAGCCAAGAAGAAGTTCGGACAGGGGAGAATGTGCTGAACACTGAAGCTTTCTTT
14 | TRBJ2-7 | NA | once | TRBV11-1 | CASSPQAGAYEQYF | TGTGCCAGCAGCCCCCAGGCGGGGGCTTACGAGCAGTACTTC
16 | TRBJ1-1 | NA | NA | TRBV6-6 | CASSYLAGSANTEAFF | TGTGCCAGCAGTTACTTGGCAGGGTCGGCGAACACTGAAGCTTTCTTT
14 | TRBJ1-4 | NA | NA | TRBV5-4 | CASSPTRDDEKLFF | TGTGCCAGCAGCCCTACGAGGGATGATGAAAAACTGTTTTTT
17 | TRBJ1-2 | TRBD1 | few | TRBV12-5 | CASGRGTGGISNYGYTF | TGTGCTAGTGGCCGGGGGACAGGCGGAATATCTAACTATGGCTACACCTTC
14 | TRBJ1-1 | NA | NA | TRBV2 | CASSGRGGNTEAFF | TGTGCCAGCTCGGGAAGGGGGGGGAACACTGAAGCTTTCTTT
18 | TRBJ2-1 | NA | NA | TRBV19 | CATGGPWTDTFSYNEQFF | TGTGCCACCGGGGGGCCATGGACAGATACTTTCTCCTACAATGAGCAGTTCTTC
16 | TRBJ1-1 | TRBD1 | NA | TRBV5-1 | CASSLGTEKMNTEAFF | TGCGCCAGCAGCCTCGGGACAGAGAAAATGAACACTGAAGCTTTCTTT